This TCR beta chain emerged from a study of blood T cells in healthy people across ages. A second PCR, run for about 6 to 11 cycles, used a sample-barcoded 5' primer plus a J-beta primer mix. The template-switch adaptor was a 5' adaptor with 12 random nucleotides. It tagged each cDNA molecule. TCRdb re-called the 5' RACE reads through MiXCR, storing one row per CDR3 protein. The table records roughly 720,000 distinct CDR3 sequences, approximately 53% of them present only once. Germline CDR1 is SGHDT and CDR2 is YYEEEE. CDR3 length: 15 amino acids. V lost 0 bases and J 1 base, leaving 11 bases between the germline ends. This clonotype has just a few counts. Its target is not known. Regarding the study as a whole: Measured against age, TCR beta diversity per million T cells decreased in a roughly linear manner. Investigators viewed diversity estimates from one million T cells as underestimates, the study reported.

V usage is TRBV5-6 and J usage is TRBJ2-7; D call uncertain. Source material: blood. The receptor was derived from a man older than 75 in good health. The CDR3 DNA reads TGTGCCAGCAGCTTGGGGGCAATGAGGTCCTACGAGCAGTACTTC. Translation gives CASSLGAMRSYEQYF.